This T cell receptor (beta chain) was recovered during a study of blood T cell repertoires in COVID-19. Background on the study: COVID-19 samples, acute and convalescent, were from the United States, Italy and Spain.

Germline V gene lookup returns CDR1 SGHVS and CDR2 FNYEAQ. This CDR3 spans 14 amino acids. The V end lost 4 bases, the J end lost 6 bases, and 14 bases lay between the germline ends. TCRdb keeps only in-frame clones here, not all; method: immunoSEQ multiplex PCR. The sample holds fewer than 65,000 clones, 75% to 90% seen once. The sequenced sample consisted of peripheral blood. The chain is built from TRBV7-6 and TRBJ2-3; tentative D call: TRBD2 (5 bases). The TCR comes from a man in his fifties or sixties with acute or convalescent COVID-19. The DNA for the CDR3 is TGTGCCAGCAGCTCGCCAGACACGGGGGATACGCAGTATTTT. This gives the protein CASSSPDTGDTQYF.